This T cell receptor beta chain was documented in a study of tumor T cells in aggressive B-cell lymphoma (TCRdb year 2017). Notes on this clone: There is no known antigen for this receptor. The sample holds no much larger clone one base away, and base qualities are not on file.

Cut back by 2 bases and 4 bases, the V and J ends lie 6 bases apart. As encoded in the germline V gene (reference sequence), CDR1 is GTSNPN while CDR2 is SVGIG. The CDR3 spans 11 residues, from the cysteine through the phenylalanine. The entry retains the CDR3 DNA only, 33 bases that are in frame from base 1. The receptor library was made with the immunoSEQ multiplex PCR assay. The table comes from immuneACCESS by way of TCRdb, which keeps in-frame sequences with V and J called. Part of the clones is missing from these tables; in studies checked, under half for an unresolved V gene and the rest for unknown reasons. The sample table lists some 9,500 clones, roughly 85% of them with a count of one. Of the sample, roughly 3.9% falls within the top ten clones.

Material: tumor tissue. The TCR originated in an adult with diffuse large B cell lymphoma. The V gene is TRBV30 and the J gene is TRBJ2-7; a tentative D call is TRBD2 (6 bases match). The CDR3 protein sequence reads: CAWSRGYEQYF. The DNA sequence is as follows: TGTGCCTGGAGTCGGGGGTACGAGCAGTACTTC.